This T cell receptor (beta chain) was identified during a study of OX40 agonist ivuxolimab in advanced cancers. Sequenced by immunoSEQ multiplex PCR; TCRdb stores in-frame clones only, minus some. The sample holds under 50,000 clones, about nine tenths seen once. Trimming cost V 5 bases and J 4 bases; bases outside gene matches: 3. Looked up from germline, CDR1 is MNHNS and CDR2 is SASEGT. The CDR3 consists of 14 residues. In its sample, this clone ranks as medium-sized. This TCR derives from an adult with an advanced solid tumor such as melanoma, head and neck, liver or kidney cancer. The sample in question was CD4+ or CD8+ T cells sorted from blood, obtained in a trial of the OX40 agonist ivuxolimab. This chain connects TRBV6-1 to TRBJ2-2, with 8 bases identical to TRBD2. The CDR3 reads CASSISGITGELFF. The CDR3 bases are TGTGCCAGCAGTATTAGCGGGATCACCGGGGAGCTGTTTTTT.